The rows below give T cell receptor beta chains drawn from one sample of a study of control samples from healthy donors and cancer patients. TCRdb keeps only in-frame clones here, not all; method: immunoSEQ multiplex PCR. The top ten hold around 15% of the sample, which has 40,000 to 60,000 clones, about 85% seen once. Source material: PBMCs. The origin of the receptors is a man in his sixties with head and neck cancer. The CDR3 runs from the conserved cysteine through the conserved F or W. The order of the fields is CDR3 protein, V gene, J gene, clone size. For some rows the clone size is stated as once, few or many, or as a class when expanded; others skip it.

CDR3 protein: CASSLLRQVLNSNQPQHF; V gene: TRBV5-8; J gene: TRBJ1-5; clone size: -
CDR3 protein: CVRSKTGRDRSDLYPYEQYF; V gene: TRBV7-5; J gene: TRBJ2-7; clone size: once
CDR3 protein: CASSLGSIGGNTIYF; V gene: TRBV5-1; J gene: TRBJ1-3; clone size: -
CDR3 protein: CASSLGGQFTWETQYF; V gene: TRBV5-6; J gene: TRBJ2-5; clone size: -
CDR3 protein: CAIMDNNEQFF; V gene: TRBV10-3; J gene: TRBJ2-1; clone size: -
CDR3 protein: CASSLTAQDTQYF; V gene: TRBV6-5; J gene: TRBJ2-3; clone size: -
CDR3 protein: CASRAGFGGNQPQHF; V gene: TRBV19; J gene: TRBJ1-5; clone size: few
CDR3 protein: CASSLGGPYSNQPQHF; V gene: TRBV5-6; J gene: TRBJ1-5; clone size: -
CDR3 protein: CASSLEFGRQETQYF; V gene: TRBV5-4; J gene: TRBJ2-5; clone size: -
CDR3 protein: CASSSSGVFQETQYF; V gene: TRBV11-1; J gene: TRBJ2-5; clone size: -
CDR3 protein: CASSEGFWTSGRKRNEQFF; V gene: TRBV6-1; J gene: TRBJ2-1; clone size: few
CDR3 protein: CASSEGQGSSYEQYF; V gene: TRBV6-1; J gene: TRBJ2-7; clone size: few